This TCR beta chain was documented in a study of cytomegalovirus exposure and HLA in healthy donors. Germline V gene lookup returns CDR1 SGHKS and CDR2 YYEKEE (reference sequence). This CDR3 comprises 14 residues. Trimming took off 2 bases at V and 4 bases at J, with 10 bases between the two ends. Points from the study as a whole: By HLA locus, TCR association rates varied in a later analysis, with DRB1 showing the most and HLA-C the fewest.

This cohort consisted of healthy bone marrow donors. On this clone itself: Its antigen remains unidentified.

Primers for the PCR totalled 60 Vbeta and 13 Jbeta. Libraries were prepared by immunoSEQ multiplex PCR; TCRdb keeps only in-frame clonotypes and omits some of them. The data contain about 120,000 clones, around 76% of them singletons. The clonotype was recovered from a man aged 55 to 69 in good health and CMV-seropositive. The chain carries TRBV5-5 and TRBJ1-3; D gene uncertain. The sequenced sample consisted of PBMCs. The CDR3 loop reads CASSFQEAGNTIYF. DNA of the CDR3: TGTGCCAGCAGCTTTCAGGAAGCAGGAAACACCATATATTTT.